This is a list of T cell receptor beta chains from one sample in a study of shared T cell receptors in the human thymus. Repertoires were generated with immunoSEQ multiplex PCR, while TCRdb's copy carries only in-frame clones and drops some. The sample contains hundreds of thousands of clones, roughly 90% of which appear only once. These records were also assigned to another study, of human thymus T cells.

Material: thymocytes. These receptors came from a boy under two years old with a congenital heart defect. Both conserved end residues are part of each CDR3. The order of the fields is D gene, J gene, V gene, clone size, CDR3 protein, CDR3 DNA. A D gene is named only where the DNA matches it firmly. A clone size is listed for some rows: how often the clone was seen (once, few, many), or a class if it is expanded.

TRBD1	TRBJ2-7	TRBV4-3	.	CASSQRGRQGASYEQYF	TGCGCCAGCAGCCAAAGGGGGCGGCAGGGGGCCTCCTACGAGCAGTACTTC
.	TRBJ1-2	TRBV4-2	.	CASSQEPGQTLTVYGYTF	TGTGCCAGCAGCCAAGAGCCGGGACAAACCCTGACAGTCTATGGCTACACCTTC
.	TRBJ1-1	TRBV19	.	CASSIAGAGNTEAFF	TGTGCCAGTAGTATAGCAGGGGCGGGGAACACTGAAGCTTTCTTT
.	TRBJ2-2	TRBV5-4	.	CTSSPGKRRRTGELFF	TGTACCAGCAGCCCCGGGAAGCGTAGAAGAACCGGGGAGCTGTTTTTT
TRBD2	TRBJ2-7	TRBV4-3	.	CASSHDLAGGDYYEQYF	TGCGCCAGCAGCCACGACCTAGCGGGAGGAGATTACTACGAGCAGTACTTC
.	TRBJ2-3	TRBV5-1	.	CASSLGGPLRDTQYF	TGCGCCAGCAGCTTGGGAGGGCCCCTCCGTGATACGCAGTATTTT
.	TRBJ2-7	TRBV28	.	CASTVLTGKVSEQYF	TGTGCCAGCACCGTACTCACAGGGAAGGTCAGCGAGCAGTACTTC
.	TRBJ2-7	TRBV21-1	.	CASSFRDSSYEQYF	TGTGCCAGCAGCTTCCGGGACAGTTCCTACGAGCAGTACTTC
.	TRBJ2-5	TRBV25-1	.	CASSETRLKETQYF	TGTGCCAGCAGTGAAACTAGGTTGAAAGAGACCCAGTACTTC
TRBD1	TRBJ1-2	TRBV10-3	.	CAISCGQGCGYTF	TGTGCCATCAGCTGCGGACAGGGCTGTGGCTACACCTTC
.	TRBJ1-2	TRBV6-1	once	CASSEVRRSGKGVYGYTF	TGTGCCAGCAGTGAAGTGCGGCGGTCGGGAAAGGGGGTCTATGGCTACACCTTC
.	TRBJ1-2	TRBV5-6	once	CASSSVRAVANYGYTF	TGTGCCAGCAGCTCAGTCAGGGCGGTGGCTAACTATGGCTACACCTTC
.	TRBJ2-1	TRBV20-1	.	CSAGTPEEQFF	TGCAGTGCTGGCACACCGGAGGAGCAGTTCTTC
TRBD1	TRBJ2-7	TRBV18	.	CASSRARDRSYEQYF	TGTGCCAGCTCACGTGCCCGGGACAGATCCTACGAGCAGTACTTC
TRBD1	TRBJ2-5	TRBV15	.	CATQDRGNQETQYF	TGTGCCACCCAGGACAGGGGAAACCAAGAGACCCAGTACTTC
.	TRBJ2-3	TRBV10-2	.	CASSGGIGDTQYF	TGCGCCAGCAGTGGAGGGATCGGGGATACGCAGTATTTT
.	TRBJ2-7	TRBV2	few	CASSGRGLPYEQYF	TGTGCCAGCAGTGGCAGGGGCTTGCCCTACGAGCAGTACTTC
TRBD2	TRBJ2-1	TRBV5-4	.	CASSLAVAGGGNEQFF	TGTGCCAGCAGCTTGGCCGTAGCGGGAGGAGGGAATGAGCAGTTCTTC
TRBD2	TRBJ2-7	TRBV19	once	CASSMRTSGVGAPPYEQYF	TGTGCCAGTAGTATGCGGACTAGCGGGGTGGGAGCACCTCCTTACGAGCAGTACTTC
.	TRBJ2-7	TRBV27	.	CASSPSSYEQYF	TGTGCCAGCAGTCCCAGCTCCTACGAGCAGTACTTC
.	TRBJ1-4	TRBV2	.	CASSGRQGINEKLFF	TGTGCCAGCAGTGGCCGGCAGGGGATTAATGAAAAACTGTTTTTT
TRBD1	TRBJ2-5	TRBV6-5	.	CASSPGTDQETQYF	TGTGCCAGCAGCCCCGGGACAGATCAAGAGACCCAGTACTTC
TRBD2	TRBJ2-3	TRBV9	.	CASSPSPGLAIDTQYF	TGTGCCAGCAGCCCTTCCCCGGGACTAGCGATAGATACGCAGTATTTT
.	TRBJ1-1	TRBV6-6	.	CASSPSNIQGFAEAFF	TGTGCCAGCAGTCCCTCTAATATACAGGGTTTCGCTGAAGCTTTCTTT
.	TRBJ2-7	TRBV6-4	.	CASSRSSYEQYF	TGTGCCAGCAGCCGTAGCTCCTACGAGCAGTACTTC
.	TRBJ1-4	TRBV4-3	.	CASSQERSDVNEKLFF	TGCGCCAGCAGCCAAGAGAGGTCCGACGTAAATGAAAAACTGTTTTTT
.	TRBJ2-2	TRBV27	.	CASSSPRGDWPGELFF	TGTGCCAGCAGTTCTCCCAGGGGAGATTGGCCCGGGGAGCTGTTTTTT
TRBD1	TRBJ2-7	TRBV2	.	CASRRQGAIYEQYF	TGTGCCAGCAGACGACAGGGGGCGATCTACGAGCAGTACTTC
TRBD1	TRBJ2-1	TRBV2	once	CAARDRGRSPNEQFF	TGTGCCGCCCGGGACAGGGGGCGGTCGCCCAATGAGCAGTTCTTC
.	TRBJ2-3	TRBV5-1	.	CASTPSRSHRTDTQYF	TGCGCCAGCACCCCTTCAAGAAGCCACCGCACAGATACGCAGTATTTT
.	TRBJ2-2	TRBV7-4	.	CASSLTGNGELFF	TGTGCCAGCAGCTTGACTGGAAACGGGGAGCTGTTTTTT
.	TRBJ2-1	TRBV19	.	CASSIQGGHEQFF	TGTGCCAGTAGTATACAGGGGGGTCATGAGCAGTTCTTC
.	TRBJ2-7	TRBV6-5	once	CASSSLVGGTYEQYF	TGTGCCAGCAGCTCCTTAGTGGGCGGGACCTACGAGCAGTACTTC
TRBD1	TRBJ2-5	TRBV11-2	few	CASSYGGTGNETQYF	TGTGCCAGCAGCTATGGAGGGACAGGGAATGAGACCCAGTACTTC
TRBD2	TRBJ2-3	TRBV4-3	.	CASSQDPLAGESDTQYF	TGCGCCAGCAGCCAAGATCCACTAGCGGGAGAATCAGATACGCAGTATTTT
.	TRBJ1-4	TRBV28	.	CASSFGIGGDEKLFF	TGTGCCAGCAGTTTCGGGATAGGGGGGGACGAAAAACTGTTTTTT
TRBD1	TRBJ2-7	TRBV2	.	CASSTRTWDRESYEQYF	TGTGCCAGCAGTACCCGAACTTGGGACAGGGAGTCCTACGAGCAGTACTTC
TRBD2	TRBJ2-5	TRBV6-5	.	CASRAGLAGPKTQYF	TGTGCCAGCAGAGCCGGACTAGCGGGACCAAAGACCCAGTACTTC
TRBD2	TRBJ2-2	TRBV10-3	.	CAISGGTSEPNTGELFF	TGTGCCATCAGTGGCGGGACTAGCGAGCCGAACACCGGGGAGCTGTTTTTT
TRBD2	TRBJ2-3	TRBV4-2	.	CASSQVLAGGPEIVVDTQYF	TGTGCCAGCAGCCAAGTTCTAGCGGGAGGGCCCGAGATTGTGGTGGATACGCAGTATTTT
.	TRBJ1-5	TRBV29-1	.	CSVDAGPDQPQHF	TGCAGCGTTGATGCAGGGCCCGATCAGCCCCAGCATTTT
.	TRBJ2-1	TRBV7-9	few	CASSLEGEGRGVNEQFF	TGTGCCAGCAGCTTAGAAGGAGAAGGGAGGGGGGTCAATGAGCAGTTCTTC
.	TRBJ1-1	TRBV4-1	.	CASSPVELSLALNTEAFF	TGCGCCAGCAGCCCAGTCGAGCTAAGCCTAGCTCTGAACACTGAAGCTTTCTTT
.	TRBJ1-2	TRBV5-6	.	CASSLNRGARYGYTF	TGTGCCAGCAGCTTGAATCGGGGGGCGCGATATGGCTACACCTTC
.	TRBJ1-2	TRBV30	.	CAWSARWEHKKAFYGYTF	TGTGCCTGGAGTGCGCGATGGGAGCACAAAAAGGCGTTCTATGGCTACACCTTC
.	TRBJ2-1	TRBV7-3	.	CASSLRGETYNEQFF	TGTGCCAGCAGCTTAAGGGGGGAGACCTACAATGAGCAGTTCTTC
TRBD2	TRBJ2-7	TRBV10-2	.	CASSGGGVGLHYEQYF	TGCGCCAGCAGTGGTGGGGGGGTGGGGCTACATTACGAGCAGTACTTC
.	TRBJ2-5	TRBV29-1	.	CSVPAQETQYF	TGCAGCGTTCCAGCGCAAGAGACCCAGTACTTC
.	TRBJ2-2	TRBV4-3	.	CASSHVKRTAANTGELFF	TGCGCCAGCAGCCACGTAAAGCGGACAGCTGCGAACACCGGGGAGCTGTTTTTT
TRBD1	TRBJ1-4	TRBV14	once	CASSQDSGGVSEKLFF	TGTGCCAGCAGCCAAGATTCAGGGGGCGTATCTGAAAAACTGTTTTTT
.	TRBJ2-3	TRBV27	.	CASSARRGSTDTQYF	TGTGCCAGCAGTGCCCGCCGGGGTAGCACAGATACGCAGTATTTT
.	TRBJ2-7	TRBV12-2	.	CASRLGLAGGPHEQYF	TGTGCAAGTCGCTTGGGACTAGCGGGAGGGCCGCACGAGCAGTACTTC
TRBD1	TRBJ2-7	TRBV25-1	.	CASSIPRRDSPYVEQYF	TGTGCCAGCAGCATACCCCGCCGGGACAGCCCCTACGTGGAGCAGTACTTC
.	TRBJ2-3	TRBV7-3	.	CASSLGGSRDTQYF	TGTGCCAGCAGCTTAGGGGGGTCGAGAGATACGCAGTATTTT
.	TRBJ2-7	TRBV5-4	.	CASSLEGHNTYEQYF	TGTGCCAGCAGCTTGGAGGGACACAACACCTACGAGCAGTACTTC
.	TRBJ1-3	TRBV25-1	.	CASSEFREHGNTIYF	TGTGCCAGCAGTGAATTTCGGGAGCACGGAAACACCATATATTTT
TRBD2	TRBJ2-7	TRBV5-1	.	CASSRGPSGRWAEEKSYEQYF	TGCGCCAGCAGCCGCGGGCCTAGCGGGAGGTGGGCGGAGGAGAAAAGTTACGAGCAGTACTTC
TRBD1	TRBJ1-2	TRBV15	.	CATSGLQGDYGYTF	TGTGCCACCAGCGGATTACAGGGGGACTATGGCTACACCTTC
TRBD1	TRBJ2-1	TRBV9	.	CASSPDRGEGLVNEQFF	TGTGCCAGCAGCCCGGACAGGGGAGAAGGGCTAGTCAATGAGCAGTTCTTC